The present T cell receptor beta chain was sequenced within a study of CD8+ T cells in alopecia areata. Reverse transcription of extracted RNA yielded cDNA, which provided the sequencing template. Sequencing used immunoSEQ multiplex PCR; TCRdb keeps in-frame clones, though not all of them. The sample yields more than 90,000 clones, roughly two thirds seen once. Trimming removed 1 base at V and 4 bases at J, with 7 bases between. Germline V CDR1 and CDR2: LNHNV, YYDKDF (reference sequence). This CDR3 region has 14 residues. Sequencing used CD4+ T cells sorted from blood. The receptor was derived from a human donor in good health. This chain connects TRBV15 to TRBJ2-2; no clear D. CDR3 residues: CATSRVKTTGELFF. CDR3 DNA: TGTGCCACCAGCAGAGTAAAGACCACCGGGGAGCTGTTTTTT.